This TCR beta chain was observed in a study of T cells in localized non-small cell lung cancer. Assay used: immunoSEQ multiplex PCR; TCRdb lists only in-frame clones, some missing. Of over 20,000 clones in the sample, around 90% are singletons; the top ten hold 25% to 30%. A word on this clone: Its antigen is unknown. The junction departs from the called germline gene at one end, perhaps through a read error.

The CDR3 sequence is 12 residues long. In germline, CDR1 is MNHNS, CDR2 SASEGT. Findings and caveats of the study: Measurement of T cell clonality placed uninvolved adjacent lung highest, above the level in tumor.

The receptor's source is a male donor aged 60 or older with stage II lung adenocarcinoma. Here the sequenced sample was peripheral blood mononuclear cells, taken before any cancer treatment. The chain combines TRBV6-1 with TRBJ2-7; D gene ambiguous. The CDR3: CASTEHFYEQYF. CDR3 DNA: TGTGCCAGCACTGAACACTTTTACGAGCAGTACTTC.